The 29 T cell receptor beta chains presented below share a single source sample, sequenced in a study of identical twins. One entry per CDR3 protein results from TCRdb running MiXCR on the 5' RACE reads. The sample carries 550,000 to 700,000 distinct CDR3 sequences, approximately 9.6% recorded once. This sample also belongs to another study, concerning yellow fever vaccine responses in identical twins.

The sequenced sample consisted of PBMCs. All receptors come from a woman younger than 35 in good health.

This chain links TRBV20-1 with TRBJ1-5, with D unresolved. The CDR3 has 12 residues. Per germline, CDR1 DFQATT and CDR2 SNEGSKA (reference sequence). Trimming stripped 0 bases from V and 6 bases from J, with 6 bases between. The CDR3 here is CSAREAGQPQHF. The CDR3 nucleotides are TGCAGTGCTAGAGAGGCAGGTCAGCCCCAGCATTTT.

This clonotype was picked up a small number of times. CDR3 loop: CAIDAGANSYEQYF. Here the CDR3 DNA reads TGTGCCATTGATGCAGGGGCAAACTCCTACGAGCAGTACTTC. The genes are TRBV10-3 and TRBJ2-7; a possible D gene is TRBD1 (6 bases). The germline V and J ends were trimmed by 9 bases and 0 bases, with 15 bases remaining between them. The CDR3 loop spans 14 amino acids. Germline V gene lookup returns CDR1 ENHRY and CDR2 SYGVKD.

This clonotype was seen many times. The chain uses TRBV20-1 and TRBJ2-3; 13 bases map to TRBD2. The V gene's germline CDR1 is DFQATT and CDR2 SNEGSKA (reference sequence). J was trimmed by 5 bases and V by 3 bases; bases with no gene match: 5. This CDR3 contains 15 residues. The chain's CDR3 is CSASAGTSGIDTQYF. As DNA, the CDR3 is TGCAGTGCTAGTGCCGGGACTAGCGGGATAGATACGCAGTATTTT.

Ten or more counts support this clonotype. The chain carries TRBV5-6 and TRBJ2-1; 10 bases are shared with TRBD1. The trim removed 3 bases at V and 5 bases at J, leaving 8 bases unmatched. The CDR3 sequence is 16 residues long. Per the germline V gene, CDR1 is SGHDT and CDR2 is YYEEEE. CDR3 in amino acids: CASSYTRQGADNEQFF. In DNA form, the CDR3 reads TGTGCCAGCAGCTACACCCGACAGGGGGCGGACAATGAGCAGTTCTTC.

This clonotype has ten or more counts. The rearrangement joins TRBV5-1 to TRBJ2-6; no clear D gene. This CDR3 has 13 residues. Germline loops: CDR1 SGHRS, CDR2 YFSETQ. The ends were cut back, 4 bases at V and 2 bases at J, with 4 bases in the middle. CDR3 amino acids: CASSITGANVLTF. For the CDR3, the DNA is TGCGCCAGCAGCATAACTGGGGCCAACGTCCTGACTTTC.

The rearrangement joins TRBV5-1 to TRBJ2-1, with TRBD2 matching 12 bases. Germline V CDR1 and CDR2: SGHRS, YFSETQ. The CDR3 spans 17 residues. J lost 4 bases, V lost 0 bases, and 5 bases had no gene match. The DNA for the CDR3 is TGCGCCAGCAGCTTGGTGGCTAGCGGGGGGGCTTACAATGAGCAGTTCTTC. Its protein is CASSLVASGGAYNEQFF.

This clonotype was seen a handful of times. The J gene is TRBJ2-1, the V gene TRBV20-1; D may be TRBD1 (6 bases). This CDR3 has 15 residues. Germline loops: CDR1 DFQATT, CDR2 SNEGSKA (reference sequence). Trimming shortened V by 2 bases and J by 5 bases, and 16 bases separated the two germline ends. CDR3 in amino acids: CSARLGTRLNNEQFF. CDR3 bases: TGCAGTGCTAGATTAGGGACACGGTTAAACAATGAGCAGTTCTTC.

This clonotype came up many times. This chain uses TRBV29-1 with TRBJ2-3, with 8 positions matching TRBD2. The CDR3 is 14 residues long. V lost 6 bases, J lost 4 bases, and 9 bases stayed unmatched. Germline V gene sequence: CDR1 SQVTM, CDR2 ANQGSEA. The CDR3 nucleotides are TGCAGCGTGAGGAGCGCGGGAGGATCAGATACGCAGTATTTT. It codes for CSVRSAGGSDTQYF.

The sample holds many counts of this clonotype. This rearrangement joins TRBV5-5 to TRBJ2-7, with D uncertain. V lost 0 bases, J lost 3 bases, and 13 bases lay in between. CDR1 SGHKS and CDR2 YYEKEE come from the germline V gene (reference sequence). The CDR3 spans 15 residues. Here the CDR3 DNA reads TGTGCCAGCAGCTTGGAGGTGACATACCTCTACGAGCAGTACTTC. Protein sequence: CASSLEVTYLYEQYF.

The genes are TRBV7-8 and TRBJ2-7, with TRBD1 identical over 8 bases. CDR1 and CDR2 (germline): SGHVS, FQNEAQ. CDR3 length equals 14 residues. V was pared by 3 bases and J by 4 bases, with 5 bases of the junction left unmatched. The DNA of the CDR3 is TGTGCCAGCAGCTTCGTAGACAGGGGATACGAGCAGTACTTC. Translation: CASSFVDRGYEQYF.

The rearrangement links TRBV29-1 to TRBJ2-2; possible D gene TRBD1, 6 bases. The V end lost 6 bases, the J end lost 2 bases, and 16 bases lay between the germline ends. Germline assignment: CDR1 SQVTM and CDR2 ANQGSEA. This CDR3 contains 15 residues. CDR3 sequence (DNA): TGCAGCGTCCCCCAACCAGGGGACAACACCGGGGAGCTGTTTTTT. Its translation is CSVPQPGDNTGELFF.

This clonotype was recorded a few times. The V and J genes are TRBV3-1 and TRBJ2-3; D unresolved. This CDR3 spans 16 amino acids. V gave up 4 bases and J gave up 1 base, with 15 bases separating them. Looked up from germline, CDR1 is LGHDT and CDR2 is YNNKEL (reference sequence). The CDR3 DNA sequence: TGTGCCAGCAGCCCCTCGTTACAGCGTGGCACAGATACGCAGTATTTT. Translation: CASSPSLQRGTDTQYF.

This clonotype appeared many times. V usage is TRBV5-1 and J usage is TRBJ2-5; TRBD1 agrees at 7 bases. Trimming cost V 4 bases and J 2 bases; bases outside gene matches: 20. This CDR3 spans 19 amino acids. The germline CDR1 and CDR2 sequences are SGHRS and YFSETQ. CDR3 nucleotides: TGCGCCAGCAGCCCGAGGAACCAATTCCTTAGGGACAGACAAGAGACCCAGTACTTC. Amino acid sequence: CASSPRNQFLRDRQETQYF.

This clonotype showed up many times. This chain joins TRBV29-1 and TRBJ2-2, with TRBD1 matching over 8 bases. Germline CDR1 is SQVTM and CDR2 is ANQGSEA. CDR3 size: 14 residues. J was trimmed by 4 bases and V by 6 bases; bases with no gene match: 7. The CDR3 bases are TGCAGCGTGCCGGGACAGGTGACCACCGGGGAGCTGTTTTTT. It encodes CSVPGQVTTGELFF.

The table lists this clonotype with a few counts. The gene calls are TRBV20-1 and TRBJ2-3; TRBD2 matches 7 bases. With 0 bases clipped from V and 6 bases from J, the junction kept 15 bases outside the gene matches. This CDR3 comprises 17 residues. CDR1 DFQATT and CDR2 SNEGSKA come from the germline V gene (reference sequence). CDR3 nucleotide sequence: TGCAGTGCTAGAGATGGGCGGGGCGGGACTAAGCTGGATACGCAGTATTTT. Translating gives CSARDGRGGTKLDTQYF.

The CDR3 loop is CASSLAGGRGQFF. DNA for the CDR3: TGTGCCAGCAGCTTAGCTGGGGGCCGGGGGCAGTTCTTC. V usage is TRBV11-3 and J usage is TRBJ2-1, with a weak D call TRBD1 (6 bases). This CDR3 contains 13 residues. Germline lookup yields CDR1 SGHNT and CDR2 YENEEA. Trimming took 1 base from V and 12 from J, leaving 13 bases between them.

At least ten counts were recorded for this clonotype. The chain combines TRBV27 with TRBJ1-5; maybe TRBD1 (5 bases). The germline gives CDR1 MNHEY, CDR2 SMNVEV (reference sequence). Trimming stripped 5 bases from V and 5 bases from J, with 25 bases between. The CDR3 extends over 18 amino acids. The CDR3: CASSPYLTGLELHQPQHF. CDR3 nucleotide sequence: TGTGCCAGCAGTCCTTACCTAACAGGTCTGGAGCTCCATCAGCCCCAGCATTTT.

The chain is built from TRBV11-2 and TRBJ2-1, with TRBD2 as a possible D gene (6 bases). Trimming took 3 bases from V and 8 from J, leaving 20 bases between them. CDR3 length equals 16 residues. Per germline, CDR1 SGHAT and CDR2 FQNNGV. CDR3: CASSFLRGVRVDEQFF. Written as DNA, the CDR3 is TGTGCCAGCAGCTTTCTCCGCGGGGTGAGGGTCGATGAGCAGTTCTTC.

The J gene is TRBJ2-7, the V gene TRBV20-1; possibly TRBD1 for D (5 bases). The CDR3 has 16 amino acids. CDR1 is DFQATT and CDR2 is SNEGSKA in the germline V gene (reference sequence). V lost 4 bases to trimming and J lost 1 base, with 20 bases between them. The CDR3: CSATPGPRLVSYEQYF. The CDR3 DNA reads as TGCAGTGCTACCCCAGGGCCCCGGTTAGTGTCCTACGAGCAGTACTTC.

This chain joins TRBV7-3 and TRBJ2-5, with TRBD2 matching 14 bases. The CDR3 consists of 16 residues. The germline V gene encodes CDR1 SGHTA and CDR2 FQGTGA. V lost 5 bases to trimming and J lost 4 bases; unmatched junction nucleotides: 6. CDR3 loop: CASSTGLAGGRETQYF. Here the CDR3 DNA reads TGTGCCAGCAGCACCGGACTAGCGGGGGGCAGAGAGACCCAGTACTTC.

This clonotype was seen a handful of times. The chain has TRBV12-3 or TRBV12-4 and TRBJ1-1, with D possibly TRBD1 on 5 matching bases. The V gene lost 4 bases and the J gene lost 1 base, with 7 bases spanning the gap. The CDR3 is 13 residues long. The CDR3 DNA follows: TGTGCCAGCAGTTACACAGGGAACACTGAAGCTTTCTTT. This sequence encodes CASSYTGNTEAFF.

The chain employs TRBV25-1 and TRBJ2-1; no clear D. CDR1 is MGHDK and CDR2 is SYGVNS in the germline V gene. The CDR3 contains 9 residues. Trimming took 6 bases from V and 10 from J, leaving 4 bases between them. In nucleotides, the CDR3 is TGTGCCAGCAGAGGAGAGCAGTTCTTC. Its protein is CASRGEQFF.

J is TRBJ2-1 and V is TRBV5-1, with 10 bases matching TRBD2. The CDR3 contains 13 residues. Trimming took 5 bases from V and 14 from J; bases not matched to a gene: 10. Germline CDR1 is SGHRS and CDR2 is YFSETQ. CDR3 sequence reads: CASRSTSGASKFF. CDR3 sequence (DNA): TGCGCCAGCAGATCAACTAGCGGGGCATCCAAGTTCTTC.

This clonotype was seen more than once but under ten times. The V call is TRBV7-8, the J call TRBJ2-7, with D unclear. The germline V and J ends were trimmed by 1 base and 3 bases, with 10 bases remaining between them. Germline V CDR1 and CDR2: SGHVS, FQNEAQ. The CDR3 runs 14 residues. Written as DNA, the CDR3 is TGTGCCAGCAGCTTAGAGGAGAAAAACTACGAGCAGTACTTC. Its protein product is CASSLEEKNYEQYF.

This clonotype was found many times. The rearrangement uses TRBV7-9 and TRBJ2-2; 7 bases line up with TRBD1. There are 17 residues in the CDR3. Germline CDR1 reads SEHNR; CDR2 reads FQNEAQ (reference sequence). V gave up 5 bases and J gave up 8 bases; unmatched junction bases: 17. CDR3 residues: CASSPERGPSSSGELFF. In DNA form, the CDR3 reads TGTGCCAGCAGCCCCGAGAGGGGGCCATCATCATCTGGGGAGCTGTTTTTT. The variable domain in full, completed from reference TRBV7-9 and TRBJ2-2, reads DTGVSQNPRHKITKRGQNVTFRCDPISEHNRLYWYRQTLGQGPEFLTYFQNEAQLEKSRLLSDRFSAERPKGSFSTLEIQRTEQGDSAMYLCASSPERGPSSSGELFFGEGSRLTVL.

V usage is TRBV5-1 and J usage is TRBJ1-2; 11 nucleotides agree with TRBD1. The CDR3 extends over 17 amino acids. Germline V lookup: CDR1 SGHRS, CDR2 YFSETQ. V was clipped by 4 bases and J by 0 bases; unmatched bases: 8. The CDR3 region is CASSLRTGGTANYGYTF. In DNA form, the CDR3 reads TGCGCCAGCAGCCTACGGACAGGGGGCACAGCTAACTATGGCTACACCTTC.

This clonotype appeared many times. V usage is TRBV25-1 and J usage is TRBJ1-1; 7 nucleotides line up with TRBD1. With 8 bases clipped from V and 6 bases from J, the junction kept 12 bases outside the gene matches. The germline CDR1 and CDR2 sequences are MGHDK and SYGVNS. The CDR3 is 14 amino acids. CDR3 amino acids: CASRGRGGSAEAFF. The CDR3 nucleotides read TGTGCCAGCCGTGGTCGAGGGGGCAGCGCTGAAGCTTTCTTT.

The chain carries TRBV5-1 and TRBJ2-1; D unresolved. The CDR3 is made up of 11 amino acids. Germline V gene data show CDR1 as SGHRS and CDR2 as YFSETQ. The V gene lost 5 bases and the J gene lost 10 bases, with 10 bases spanning the gap. The CDR3 loop is CASRLSEEQFF. The CDR3 region has the DNA TGCGCCAGCAGGCTCAGCGAGGAGCAGTTCTTC.

This clonotype was seen more than once but under ten times. This rearrangement joins TRBV2 to TRBJ2-7, with TRBD2 as a possible D gene (7 bases). The CDR3 consists of 15 residues. CDR1 is SNHLY and CDR2 is FYNNEI in the germline V gene. Trimming removed 3 bases at V and 3 bases at J, with 15 bases between. CDR3: CASSDGGAGVYEQYF. The CDR3 bases are TGTGCCAGCAGTGATGGGGGGGCTGGGGTCTACGAGCAGTACTTC.